A single sample gave rise to the 20 T cell receptor beta chains below, sequenced in a study of blood T cell repertoires in COVID-19. Libraries were prepared by immunoSEQ multiplex PCR; TCRdb keeps only in-frame clonotypes and omits some of them. This table holds under 450,000 clones, approximately 88% found once. Sequencing was carried out using peripheral blood. These receptors were taken from a woman aged 45-65 years with COVID-19, enrolled during active disease.

This clone was seen only a few times. The V and J genes are TRBV5-1 and TRBJ1-4; D is undetermined. The length of the CDR3 is 13 residues. Germline assignment: CDR1 SGHRS and CDR2 YFSETQ. Trimming took off 5 bases at V and 7 bases at J, with 12 bases between the two ends. The CDR3 region is CASRSEGAEKLFF. CDR3 sequence (DNA): TGCGCCAGCAGATCTGAGGGAGCTGAAAAACTGTTTTTT.

The gene calls are TRBV15 and TRBJ2-7; D remains unclear. The germline V gene encodes CDR1 LNHNV and CDR2 YYDKDF (reference sequence). This CDR3 is built from 12 residues. V dropped 1 base and J dropped 8 bases, with 9 bases sitting between them. In DNA form, the CDR3 reads TGTGCCACCAGCAGAGCTCTAAAGCAGCAGTACTTC. Translation: CATSRALKQQYF.

The chain combines TRBV24-1 with TRBJ2-1; D not certain. The CDR3 spans 15 residues. V was trimmed by 10 bases and J by 0 bases, leaving 15 bases between them. Germline CDR1 and CDR2: KGHDR and SFDVKD. The CDR3 sequence: CATSPAYSSYNEQFF. The DNA for the CDR3 is TGTGCCACAAGTCCGGCTTACAGCTCCTACAATGAGCAGTTCTTC.

The chain joins TRBV30 to TRBJ2-7, with 7 nucleotides matching TRBD1. Germline loops: CDR1 GTSNPN, CDR2 SVGIG (reference sequence). The CDR3 consists of 18 residues. The ends lost 2 bases at V and 4 bases at J; junction bases unmatched: 20. CDR3 sequence: CAWSFGTVIGGRTYEQYF. As DNA, the CDR3 is TGTGCCTGGAGTTTCGGGACAGTAATTGGCGGGCGGACTTACGAGCAGTACTTC.

The rearrangement links TRBV9 to TRBJ1-2; D is undetermined. The CDR3 contains 14 residues. The germline V and J ends were trimmed by 4 bases and 2 bases, with 12 bases remaining between them. The germline CDR1 and CDR2 sequences are SGDLS and YYNGEE. The CDR3 protein is CASSPVRYNYGYTF. The DNA for the CDR3 is TGTGCCAGCAGCCCCGTCCGGTACAACTATGGCTACACCTTC.

V and J are TRBV7-8 and TRBJ1-2; D ambiguous. V was shortened by 3 bases and J by 1 base, with 12 bases between the two germline ends. In germline, CDR1 is SGHVS, CDR2 FQNEAQ. The CDR3 has 15 residues. This chain's CDR3 is CASSLVSNINYGYTF. The CDR3 DNA reads as TGTGCCAGCAGCTTGGTCAGTAATATTAACTATGGCTACACCTTC. Combining the CDR3 with reference TRBV7-8 and TRBJ1-2 gives the whole variable domain GAGVSQSPRYKVAKRGQDVALRCDPISGHVSLFWYQQALGQGPEFLTYFQNEAQLDKSGLPSDRFFAERPEGSVSTLKIQRTQQEDSAVYLCASSLVSNINYGYTFGSGTRLTVV.

CDR3 in amino acids: CASRETGNQPQHF. The CDR3 DNA reads as TGTGCCAGCAGGGAAACAGGGAATCAGCCCCAGCATTTT. The chain combines TRBV11-2 with TRBJ1-5; maybe TRBD1 (6 bases). V dropped 6 bases and J dropped 4 bases, with 10 bases sitting between them. Germline lookup yields CDR1 SGHAT and CDR2 FQNNGV. This CDR3 is 13 amino acids long.

This clone occurred once. This sequence joins TRBV4-2 and TRBJ1-1; D is unresolved. The CDR3 has 11 residues. Germline CDR1 and CDR2: LGHNA and YNFKEQ. V lost 5 bases and J lost 4, with 5 bases in between. The CDR3 region is CASSGSTEAFF. The CDR3 coding sequence is TGTGCCAGCAGCGGGAGCACTGAAGCTTTCTTT.

V gene TRBV7-9 combines with J gene TRBJ2-7; D might be TRBD1 (6 bases). Germline V gene sequence: CDR1 SEHNR, CDR2 FQNEAQ (reference sequence). The CDR3 has 12 amino acids. V gave up 6 bases and J gave up 6 bases, with 12 bases separating them. CDR3 amino acids: CASRLTGTEQYF. The CDR3 DNA is TGTGCCAGCAGGTTAACAGGGACCGAGCAGTACTTC.

This clone was detected many times. The CDR3 protein is CASSYQGPGNTIYF. The CDR3 nucleotides are TGTGCCAGCAGTTATCAGGGGCCTGGAAACACCATATATTTT. The chain recombines TRBV6-5 with TRBJ1-3, with D maybe TRBD1 (6 bases). The CDR3 consists of 14 residues. Germline lookup yields CDR1 MNHEY and CDR2 SVGAGI. V lost 3 bases, J lost 2 bases, and 8 bases lay in between.

The chain has TRBV28 and TRBJ2-7, with TRBD1 identical over 11 bases. Losses at the gene ends were 3 bases for V and 4 bases for J; bases not matched to a gene: 5. The CDR3 runs to 15 residues. Germline V gene data show CDR1 as MDHEN and CDR2 as SYDVKM. CDR3 in amino acids: CASSFTGTGGYEQYF. The CDR3 nucleotides are TGTGCCAGCAGTTTTACCGGGACAGGGGGGTACGAGCAGTACTTC.

V is TRBV9 and J is TRBJ1-1, with D tentatively TRBD1 (5 bases). Trimming stripped 4 bases from V and 4 bases from J, with 20 bases between. The CDR3 totals 16 residues. CDR1 is SGDLS and CDR2 is YYNGEE in the germline V gene. The CDR3 DNA reads as TGTGCCAGCAGCCCCGGGGGACCGGCCGGTAGCACTGAAGCTTTCTTT. It translates to CASSPGGPAGSTEAFF.

This chain links TRBV2 with TRBJ2-1; the match to TRBD2 covers 12 bases. The length of the CDR3 is 14 residues. Trimming at V came to 6 bases and at J to 10 bases, leaving 7 bases not matched to a gene. Germline V CDR1 and CDR2: SNHLY, FYNNEI. The DNA of the CDR3 is TGTGCCAGCAGAGCTAGCGGGGGGGCCTGGGAGCAGTTCTTC. It translates to CASRASGGAWEQFF.

This chain connects TRBV29-1 to TRBJ1-2, with D perhaps matching TRBD1 (6 bases). Germline lookup yields CDR1 SQVTM and CDR2 ANQGSEA. Trimming shortened V by 7 bases and J by 3 bases, and 15 bases separated the two germline ends. The CDR3 runs 13 residues. CDR3 DNA: TGCAGCGCCCGAACCGGACAGCACTATGGCTACACCTTC. This gives the protein CSARTGQHYGYTF.

The table lists this clone with a few counts. This chain links TRBV6-1 with TRBJ1-5; D perhaps matches TRBD1 (6 bases). CDR1 and CDR2 from the germline V gene are MNHNS and SASEGT. The CDR3 spans 14 residues. V gave up 2 bases and J gave up 5 bases, with 10 bases separating them. The DNA of the CDR3 is TGTGCCAGCAGTGAAAGGACAGTTTATCAGCCCCAGCATTTT. Residues: CASSERTVYQPQHF.

This chain connects TRBV7-9 to TRBJ1-1; TRBD1 matches at 9 bases. V was pared by 4 bases and J by 11 bases, with 5 bases of the junction left unmatched. This CDR3 region has 12 residues. The V gene's germline CDR1 is SEHNR and CDR2 FQNEAQ (reference sequence). The CDR3: CASSWDRDDAFF. Written as DNA, the CDR3 is TGTGCCAGCAGCTGGGACAGGGACGACGCTTTCTTT.

The rearrangement uses TRBV2 and TRBJ1-1, with D unclear. CDR3 size: 14 residues. Germline CDR1 reads SNHLY; CDR2 reads FYNNEI. V lost 3 bases to trimming and J lost 6 bases, with 14 bases between them. The CDR3 region is CASSDARVPAEAFF. The CDR3 DNA follows: TGTGCCAGCAGTGATGCGAGGGTCCCGGCTGAAGCTTTCTTT.

V is TRBV11-3 and J is TRBJ2-3; D gene ambiguous. V was trimmed by 0 bases and J by 7 bases, leaving 8 bases between them. The CDR3 is 13 residues long. The V gene's germline CDR1 is SGHNT and CDR2 YENEEA. This CDR3 reads CASSLEARNTQYF. In nucleotides, the CDR3 is TGTGCCAGCAGCTTAGAAGCACGTAATACGCAGTATTTT.

The DNA for the CDR3 is TGTGCCAGCAGCTTGACAGCGAACACTGAAGCTTTCTTT. Its protein product is CASSLTANTEAFF. The chain employs TRBV5-4 and TRBJ1-1; D gene ambiguous. CDR1 is SGHNT and CDR2 is YYREEE in the germline V gene (reference sequence). The CDR3 covers 13 residues. Trimming stripped 1 base from V and 1 base from J, with 5 bases between.

The chain combines TRBV7-9 with TRBJ1-4; TRBD1 matches at 7 bases. J gave up 0 bases and V 0 bases, and 10 bases lay outside the gene matches. Germline V gives CDR1 SEHNR, CDR2 FQNEAQ (reference sequence). CDR3 length equals 19 residues. Here the CDR3 reads CASSLAAGGTSSTNEKLFF. In nucleotides, the CDR3 is TGTGCCAGCAGCTTAGCGGCAGGGGGAACTAGTTCAACTAATGAAAAACTGTTTTTT.